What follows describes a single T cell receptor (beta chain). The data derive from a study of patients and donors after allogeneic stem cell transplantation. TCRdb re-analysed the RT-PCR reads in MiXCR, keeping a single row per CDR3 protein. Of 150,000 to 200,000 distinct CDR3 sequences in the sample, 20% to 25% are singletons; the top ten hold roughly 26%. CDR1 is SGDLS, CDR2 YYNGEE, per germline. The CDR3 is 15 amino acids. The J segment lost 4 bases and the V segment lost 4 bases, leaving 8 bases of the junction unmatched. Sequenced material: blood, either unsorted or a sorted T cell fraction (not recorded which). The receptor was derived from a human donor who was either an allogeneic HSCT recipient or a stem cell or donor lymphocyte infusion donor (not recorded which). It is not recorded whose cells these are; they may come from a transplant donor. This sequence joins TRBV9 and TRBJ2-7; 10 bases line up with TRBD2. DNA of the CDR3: TGTGCCAGCAGCCTAGAGTCTAGCGGGGGTTACGAGCAGTACTTC. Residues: CASSLESSGGYEQYF. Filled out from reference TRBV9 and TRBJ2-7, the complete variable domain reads DSGVTQTPKHLITATGQRVTLRCSPRSGDLSVYWYQQSLDQGLQFLIQYYNGEERAKGNILERFSAQQFPDLHSELNLSSLELGDSALYFCASSLESSGGYEQYFGPGTRLTVT.